This T cell receptor (beta chain) was captured in a study of T cell repertoires in cytomegalovirus infection. CDR3 size: 19 residues. In germline, CDR1 is SGHAT, CDR2 FQNNGV. V lost 4 bases to trimming and J lost 3 bases, with 26 bases between them. A single record per CDR3 protein comes from TCRdb applying MiXCR to the reads. The sample carries about 400,000 distinct CDR3 sequences, around 18% recorded once. The sample comprised PBMCs. This clonotype was obtained from a human donor in good health (CMV status not recorded). Some clones in this sample may be carry-over from other donors' samples. The V and J genes are TRBV11-2 and TRBJ2-3, with D possibly TRBD2 on 5 matching bases. In DNA form, the CDR3 reads TGTGCCAGCAGCTCTATCGGGCGCGGGCAAGGGCTCGGGACAGATACGCAGTATTTT. This gives the protein CASSSIGRGQGLGTDTQYF. Using reference TRBV11-2 and TRBJ2-3 for the parts outside the CDR3, the full variable domain is EAGVAQSPRYKIIEKRQSVAFWCNPISGHATLYWYQQILGQGPKLLIQFQNNGVVDDSQLPKDRFSAERLKGVDSTLKIQPAKLEDSAVYLCASSSIGRGQGLGTDTQYFGPGTRLTVL.